This T cell receptor (beta chain) was sequenced for a study of Graves' ophthalmopathy and Graves' hyperthyroidism. Study-level information: Hyperthyroidism showing no ophthalmopathy within 18 months of follow-up was stable.

Hyperthyroidism in these 18- to 65-year-old patients was newly diagnosed, lasting under 2 months. Scientists amplified the TCR beta CDR3 regions from RNA transcripts. RT-PCR was first run with HTBI primers, then multiplex PCR in a second round. TCRdb re-called the multiplex PCR reads with MiXCR, one entry per CDR3 protein. The repertoire holds over a million distinct CDR3 sequences, about 38% seen once, with around 10% in the top ten. V was clipped by 6 bases and J by 5 bases, with 16 bases between them. CDR1 is PRHDT and CDR2 is FYEKMQ in the germline V gene (reference sequence). This CDR3 has 14 residues. Study results and limitations: Blood also carried most expanded thyroid clonotypes exceeding 0.001 frequency. For predicting ophthalmopathy progression, the model had almost 71% sensitivity and roughly 76% specificity.

Regarding this clonotype: The antigen remains undetermined.

The gene calls are TRBV13 and TRBJ1-1; possible D gene TRBD1, 6 bases. This TCR was recovered from an adult man with Graves' hyperthyroidism. Sequenced sample: peripheral blood or thyroid tissue (not recorded which). This chain's CDR3 is CASSPPGRGTEAFF. The CDR3 coding sequence is TGTGCCAGCAGTCCACCCGGGAGGGGGACTGAAGCTTTCTTT.